The rows below give T cell receptor beta chains drawn from one sample of a study of T cell responses to AZD1222 COVID-19 vaccine. Sequenced by immunoSEQ multiplex PCR; TCRdb stores in-frame clones only, minus some. The sample contains about 70,000 clones, approximately 86% of which appear only once. The specimen was peripheral blood, collected on day 0 of MenACWY control vaccination. These receptors were obtained from an adult in good health. Both conserved end residues are part of each CDR3. D genes are given only for firm matches.

TRBV18	TRBJ1-3	TRBD1	CASSPGTGGAGNTIYF	TGTGCCAGCTCACCTGGTACAGGGGGTGCTGGAAACACCATATATTTT
TRBV3-1/TRBV3-2	TRBJ2-7	.	CASSLTRGLTGEQYF	TGTGCCAGCAGCCTTACAAGGGGTCTAACCGGGGAGCAGTACTTC
TRBV5-1	TRBJ2-3	TRBD2	CASSPREGTDTQYF	TGCGCCAGCAGCCCCCGGGAGGGGACAGATACGCAGTATTTT
TRBV18	TRBJ1-1	.	CASSNALKDRRTFKAFF	TGTGCCAGCTCAAATGCCCTTAAGGACCGAAGAACTTTTAAAGCTTTCTTT
TRBV4-2	TRBJ1-5	.	CASSQDAEADQPQHF	TGTGCCAGCAGCCAAGACGCAGAGGCGGATCAGCCCCAGCATTTT
TRBV24-1	TRBJ1-2	.	CATSAGNRVYGYTF	TGTGCCACCAGTGCCGGGAATAGGGTCTATGGCTACACCTTC
TRBV3-1/TRBV3-2	TRBJ1-1	.	CASSQEPQGLGAFF	TGTGCCAGCAGCCAAGAGCCACAGGGTTTGGGGGCTTTCTTT
TRBV5-1	TRBJ1-2	TRBD1	CASSPGQGYYTF	TGCGCCAGCAGCCCGGGACAGGGGTACTACACCTTC
TRBV18	TRBJ2-7	TRBD1	CASSPPHRGPHSYEQYF	TGTGCCAGCTCACCGCCCCACAGGGGACCCCACTCCTACGAGCAGTACTTC
TRBV29-1	TRBJ1-3	.	CSVRTLSGNTIYF	TGCAGCGTTAGAACACTCTCTGGAAACACCATATATTTT
TRBV3-1/TRBV3-2	TRBJ2-7	TRBD2	CASSHSRLAEQYF	TGTGCCAGCAGCCATTCCCGACTAGCGGAGCAGTACTTC
TRBV5-6	TRBJ2-5	TRBD1	CASRRTGTGQETQYF	TGTGCCAGCAGAAGGACCGGGACAGGGCAAGAGACCCAGTACTTC
TRBV21-1	TRBJ2-4	.	CASSKEGRLAGVKNIQYF	TGTGCCAGCAGCAAAGAAGGTCGACTAGCGGGGGTCAAAAACATTCAGTACTTC
TRBV2	TRBJ1-5	.	CASTPGRTANQPQHF	TGTGCCAGCACACCCGGGCGGACAGCGAATCAGCCCCAGCATTTT
TRBV5-5	TRBJ1-2	.	CASSPDIYGYTF	TGTGCCAGCAGCCCAGACATCTATGGCTACACCTTC
TRBV5-1	TRBJ2-3	.	CASSLVRKDGTDTQYF	TGCGCCAGCAGCTTGGTTCGTAAGGACGGCACAGATACGCAGTATTTT
TRBV7-3	TRBJ1-6	.	CASSLIRGSGNSPLHF	TGTGCCAGCAGCTTAATCCGGGGATCTGGGAATTCACCCCTCCACTTT
TRBV7-2	TRBJ2-1	TRBD2	CASSLRAGGTMGEQFF	TGTGCCAGCAGCTTAAGAGCGGGGGGGACCATGGGTGAGCAGTTCTTC
TRBV9	TRBJ1-4	.	CASSVAGGLNEKLFF	TGTGCCAGCAGCGTAGCCGGGGGCCTTAATGAAAAACTGTTTTTT
TRBV7-8	TRBJ2-7	.	CASSHRRDNYEQYF	TGTGCCAGCAGCCACCGCCGGGACAACTACGAGCAGTACTTC
TRBV5-1	TRBJ2-1	TRBD2	CASSPLSGTSGGVSYNEQFF	TGCGCCAGCAGCCCCCTCTCCGGGACTAGCGGGGGGGTCTCCTACAATGAGCAGTTCTTC
TRBV28	TRBJ1-2	.	CASSLKIRNYGYTF	TGTGCCAGCAGCCTTAAGATACGAAACTATGGCTACACCTTC